These 5 T cell receptor beta chains originate from one sample sequenced in a study of control samples from healthy donors and cancer patients. The table came from immunoSEQ multiplex PCR; TCRdb's copy has only in-frame clones and leaves some out. The repertoire holds approximately 120,000 clones, with around nine tenths as singletons. Source material: blood. The receptors were sampled from a woman between 45 and 65 years old in good health.

This clone has a handful of counts. The rearrangement uses TRBV28 and TRBJ1-1, with 9 bases lining up with TRBD1. From germline, CDR1 is MDHEN and CDR2 SYDVKM. The CDR3 is made up of 15 amino acids. Trimming cost V 5 bases and J 5 bases; bases outside gene matches: 9. Written as DNA, the CDR3 is TGTGCCAGCAGTGACCCCGGGGGGACAGGGACTGAAGCTTTCTTT. Residues: CASSDPGGTGTEAFF.

The chain has TRBV15 and TRBJ2-3; tentatively, D is TRBD1 (6 bases). Looked up from germline, CDR1 is LNHNV and CDR2 is YYDKDF (reference sequence). CDR3 length: 14 amino acids. Trimming took off 9 bases at V and 2 bases at J, with 15 bases between the two ends. CDR3 DNA sequence: TGTGCCACTCGTAAGCCGGGACACACAGATACGCAGTATTTT. This codes for CATRKPGHTDTQYF.

The chain combines TRBV7-3 with TRBJ2-3; perhaps TRBD2 as D (5 bases). Germline CDR1 SGHTA, CDR2 FQGTGA. The CDR3 contains 13 residues. V lost 5 bases and J 2 bases, leaving 8 bases between the germline ends. CDR3 protein: CASSGEFTDTQYF. Here the CDR3 DNA reads TGTGCCAGCAGCGGGGAGTTCACAGATACGCAGTATTTT.

The rearrangement uses TRBV3-1 (or the pseudogene TRBV3-2) and TRBJ2-1, with D tentatively TRBD2 (6 bases). The CDR3 loop spans 17 amino acids. V shed 5 bases and J shed 1 base, with 18 bases lying between them. Germline V gene lookup returns CDR1 LGHDT and CDR2 YNNKEL (reference sequence). CDR3 nucleotide sequence: TGTGCCAGCAGCTATTACTACTCCCGGGGGTCCTACAATGAGCAGTTCTTC. Protein: CASSYYYSRGSYNEQFF.

V usage is TRBV30 and J usage is TRBJ1-2, with unresolved D. Trimming cost V 0 bases and J 7 bases, with 12 bases left between them. CDR3 length: 13 residues. The germline gives CDR1 GTSNPN, CDR2 SVGIG (reference sequence). The CDR3 is CAWSVRAVSGYTF. CDR3 nucleotides: TGTGCCTGGAGTGTCCGGGCGGTGAGTGGCTACACCTTC.